The 3 T cell receptor beta chains below were found in one sample sequenced in a study of cytomegalovirus exposure and HLA in healthy donors. Primers: 60 Vbeta forward and 13 Jbeta reverse. Assay used: immunoSEQ multiplex PCR; TCRdb lists only in-frame clones, some missing. The table lists 120,000 to 150,000 clones, around 83% of them singletons. The sample comprised PBMCs. Receptors were obtained from a man aged 35 to 55 in good health and CMV-seropositive.

V and J are TRBV4-3 and TRBJ1-1, with TRBD1 as a possible D gene (5 bases). V gave up 1 base and J gave up 1 base, with 10 bases separating them. The CDR3 totals 15 residues. Germline loops: CDR1 LGHNA, CDR2 YSLEER. CDR3 bases: TGCGCCAGCAGCCAAGTCCCGGACACGAACACTGAAGCTTTCTTT. This encodes CASSQVPDTNTEAFF.

The chain carries TRBV6-5 and TRBJ1-1; D is possibly TRBD1 (6 bases). In germline, CDR1 is MNHEY, CDR2 SVGAGI. The V gene lost 4 bases and the J gene lost 4 bases, with 13 bases spanning the gap. The CDR3 is made up of 14 amino acids. The CDR3 DNA reads TGTGCCAGCAGTTTGAGAGGGGGAATCACTGAAGCTTTCTTT. Encoded protein: CASSLRGGITEAFF.

A remark on this clone: This CDR3 is also generated by other DNA sequences in the sample. V is TRBV6-5 and J is TRBJ1-2, with TRBD1 matching over 8 bases. The CDR3 runs to 16 residues. The ends lost 4 bases at V and 4 bases at J; junction bases unmatched: 11. The germline V gene encodes CDR1 MNHEY and CDR2 SVGAGI. For the CDR3, the DNA is TGTGCCAGCAGTTCCCCCCAATCAGGGGGCGTCTATGGCTACACCTTC. Its protein is CASSSPQSGGVYGYTF.